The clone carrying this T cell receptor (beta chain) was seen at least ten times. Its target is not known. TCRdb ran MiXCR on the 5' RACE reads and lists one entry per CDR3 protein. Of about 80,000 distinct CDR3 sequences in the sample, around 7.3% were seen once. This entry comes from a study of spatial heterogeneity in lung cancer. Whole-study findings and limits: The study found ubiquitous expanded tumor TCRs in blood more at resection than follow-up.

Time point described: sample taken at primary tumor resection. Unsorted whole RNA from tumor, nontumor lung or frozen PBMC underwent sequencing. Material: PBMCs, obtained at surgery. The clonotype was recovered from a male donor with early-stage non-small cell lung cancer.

CDR3 DNA: TGTGCCAGCAGCCAAGATGGATTGGCGGGAACAGGGGAGCAGTACTTC. Residues: CASSQDGLAGTGEQYF. This chain joins TRBV4-2 and TRBJ2-7; either TRBD1 or TRBD2 may fit D (6 bases each). Trimming stripped 0 bases from V and 7 bases from J, with 19 bases between. Looked up from germline, CDR1 is LGHNA and CDR2 is YNFKEQ. This CDR3 is built from 16 residues.